A single sample is the source of the 27 T cell receptor beta chains below, sequenced in a study of T cell responses to AZD1222 COVID-19 vaccine. Measured with immunoSEQ multiplex PCR; TCRdb has only the in-frame clones, and not every one. The sample has around 120,000 clones, 93% seen once; the top ten hold approximately 3.1%. The sequencing here drew on peripheral blood, taken on day 0 of AZD1222 vaccination. Receptors originate from an adult in good health.

The CDR3 nucleotides are TGTGCCAGCATTCTTAACACTGAAGCTTTCTTT. This codes for CASILNTEAFF. This chain links TRBV28 with TRBJ1-1, with D unclear. Germline V gene data show CDR1 as MDHEN and CDR2 as SYDVKM. The CDR3 runs to 11 residues. V lost 7 bases and J lost 2, with 5 bases in between.

This chain uses TRBV30 with TRBJ2-7; weak D call: TRBD1 (6 bases). Germline V CDR1 and CDR2: GTSNPN, SVGIG (reference sequence). CDR3 size: 15 residues. Deletions cut 0 bases from V and 0 bases from J, with 12 bases between. CDR3 DNA sequence: TGTGCCTGGAGTGTAGGACAGTACCCCTCCTACGAGCAGTACTTC. Translation: CAWSVGQYPSYEQYF.

The rearrangement uses TRBV19 and TRBJ1-1; perhaps TRBD1 as D (5 bases). V was shortened by 3 bases and J by 10 bases, with 12 bases between the two germline ends. CDR3 size: 12 residues. Germline V gene lookup returns CDR1 LNHDA and CDR2 SQIVND (reference sequence). The CDR3, as DNA: TGTGCCAGTAGTATGGTTAGAGGGGTAGCTTTCTTT. Translating it yields CASSMVRGVAFF. Together with reference TRBV19 and TRBJ1-1, the CDR3 gives the full variable domain: DGGITQSPKYLFRKEGQNVTLSCEQNLNHDAMYWYRQDPGQGLRLIYYSQIVNDFQKGDIAEGYSVSREKKESFPLTVTSAQKNPTAFYLCASSMVRGVAFFGQGTRLTVV.

The chain combines TRBV7-9 with TRBJ2-7; the match to TRBD1 covers 8 bases. Per germline, CDR1 SEHNR and CDR2 FQNEAQ (reference sequence). V shed 5 bases, J shed 0 bases, and the junction held 12 bases outside the gene matches. CDR3 size: 17 residues. The CDR3 protein is CASSHIGGQGISYEQYF. CDR3 in DNA: TGTGCCAGCAGCCATATCGGCGGACAGGGAATCTCCTACGAGCAGTACTTC.

The CDR3 spells CASSLSGSTDTQYF. The DNA of the CDR3 is TGTGCCAGCAGCTTATCGGGGAGCACAGATACGCAGTATTTT. The chain couples TRBV7-3 to TRBJ2-3; a possible D gene is TRBD2 (5 bases). Per the germline V gene, CDR1 is SGHTA and CDR2 is FQGTGA. V was pared by 2 bases and J by 0 bases, with 6 bases between. There are 14 residues in the CDR3.

The V and J genes are TRBV11-2 and TRBJ2-1; TRBD2 matches at 13 bases. Germline loops: CDR1 SGHAT, CDR2 FQNNGV. V lost 5 bases, J lost 6 bases, and 7 bases stayed unmatched. CDR3 length equals 16 residues. The CDR3 DNA is TGTGCCAGCAGCCTGACTAGCGGGAGGATTGGCAATGAGCAGTTCTTC. It is translated as CASSLTSGRIGNEQFF.

The chain employs TRBV5-1 and TRBJ2-2, with D perhaps TRBD2 (6 bases). The germline V gene encodes CDR1 SGHRS and CDR2 YFSETQ. Trimming took off 1 base at V and 11 bases at J, with 18 bases between the two ends. The CDR3 sequence is 15 residues long. The CDR3 loop is CASSLLVGQEGELFF. The CDR3 region has the DNA TGCGCCAGCAGCTTGCTCGTGGGGCAGGAGGGTGAGCTGTTTTTT.

The chain links TRBV24-1 to TRBJ2-1; D may be TRBD1 (7 bases). Germline CDR1 KGHDR, CDR2 SFDVKD. This CDR3 spans 18 amino acids. The germline V and J ends were trimmed by 3 bases and 2 bases, with 19 bases remaining between them. The DNA of the CDR3 is TGTGCCACCAGTGATGGCCAGGGGGGAGGTACCCCCTACAATGAGCAGTTCTTC. Translation: CATSDGQGGGTPYNEQFF.

The chain is built from TRBV25-1 and TRBJ1-2; unclear D gene. Germline lookup yields CDR1 MGHDK and CDR2 SYGVNS. This CDR3 is built from 16 residues. Trimming removed 0 bases at V and 4 bases at J, with 15 bases between. The CDR3 DNA is TGTGCCAGCAGTGAATATGTCGCCGAGAGTAGCTATGGCTACACCTTC. It translates to CASSEYVAESSYGYTF.

The chain is built from TRBV7-3 and TRBJ1-1; 9 bases map to TRBD1. This CDR3 is built from 14 residues. Trimming removed 5 bases from V and 5 bases from J; junction bases left unmatched: 6. In germline, CDR1 is SGHTA, CDR2 FQGTGA. CDR3 amino acids: CASSLSDRGTEAFF. CDR3 nucleotide sequence: TGTGCCAGCAGCCTCTCGGACAGGGGAACTGAAGCTTTCTTT. Full variable domain (missing parts from reference TRBV7-3 and TRBJ1-1): GAGVSQTPSNKVTEKGKYVELRCDPISGHTALYWYRQSLGQGPEFLIYFQGTGAADDSGLPNDRFFAVRPEGSVSTLKIQRTERGDSAVYLCASSLSDRGTEAFFGQGTRLTVV.

The chain recombines TRBV11-2 with TRBJ2-5; TRBD2 matches 15 bases. The junction had 10 bases not matched to a gene; V was cut back by 4 bases and J by 1 base. This CDR3 region has 19 residues. Germline lookup yields CDR1 SGHAT and CDR2 FQNNGV. CDR3 bases: TGTGCCAGCAGCTCCCTTTTCGGGACTAGCGGGAGGTTCCAAGAGACCCAGTACTTC. It codes for CASSSLFGTSGRFQETQYF.

V is TRBV5-5 and J is TRBJ2-3, with D perhaps matching TRBD1 or TRBD2 (5 bases each). Deletions cut 4 bases from V and 5 bases from J, with 14 bases between. This CDR3 comprises 14 residues. Germline V gene sequence: CDR1 SGHKS, CDR2 YYEKEE (reference sequence). This chain's CDR3 is CASSRDLGGDTQYF. CDR3 DNA sequence: TGTGCCAGCAGCCGGGACCTTGGGGGAGATACGCAGTATTTT.

This clone is a singleton in its sample. This sequence joins TRBV2 and TRBJ1-3; D not resolved. This CDR3 region has 14 residues. The V and J ends lost 1 base and 0 bases respectively, with 4 bases between them. Germline CDR1 is SNHLY and CDR2 is FYNNEI. CDR3 sequence: CASSEDPSGNTIYF. CDR3 sequence (DNA): TGTGCCAGCAGTGAAGACCCCTCTGGAAACACCATATATTTT.

This clone was counted at least ten times. This chain connects TRBV3-1 (or the pseudogene TRBV3-2) to TRBJ2-7; D remains unclear. Germline V gene sequence: CDR1 LGHDT, CDR2 YNNKEL (reference sequence). There are 17 residues in the CDR3. V dropped 0 bases and J dropped 2 bases, with 17 bases sitting between them. The CDR3 DNA sequence: TGTGCCAGCAGCCAAGATTGGCTAGAGTCGGCAACCTACGAGCAGTACTTC. It encodes CASSQDWLESATYEQYF.

The chain is built from TRBV19 and TRBJ2-2; 12 bases line up with TRBD2. This CDR3 is built from 19 residues. Germline values: CDR1 LNHDA, CDR2 SQIVND (reference sequence). The V and J ends lost 10 bases and 7 bases, in that order; junction bases with no gene match: 22. Written as DNA, the CDR3 is TGTGCCATTTATTTGGACAGGGAAGGACTAGCGGGATTGGTCGGGGAGCTGTTTTTT. As protein: CAIYLDREGLAGLVGELFF.

V gene TRBV29-1 combines with J gene TRBJ2-2; TRBD1 agrees at 8 bases. The CDR3 sequence is 14 residues long. Germline CDR1 and CDR2: SQVTM and ANQGSEA. Trimming cost V 6 bases and J 6 bases; bases outside gene matches: 9. CDR3 nucleotides: TGCAGCGTCCTGGACAGGGCATATGCCGGGGAGCTGTTTTTT. This encodes CSVLDRAYAGELFF.

This CDR3 reads CASSHRGYNEQFF. The CDR3 DNA reads TGTGCCAGCAGCCACCGGGGCTACAATGAGCAGTTCTTC. This chain uses TRBV5-4 with TRBJ2-1; a possible D gene is TRBD2 (5 bases). CDR1 and CDR2 from the germline V gene are SGHNT and YYREEE (reference sequence). V was clipped by 4 bases and J by 3 bases, with 8 bases between them. The CDR3 contains 13 residues.

CDR3 sequence reads: CASSERNTEAFF. The CDR3 bases are TGTGCCAGCAGTGAGAGGAACACTGAAGCTTTCTTT. The gene calls are TRBV25-1 and TRBJ1-1; D remains ambiguous. CDR3 length: 12 residues. Germline lookup yields CDR1 MGHDK and CDR2 SYGVNS. V lost 3 bases to trimming and J lost 1 base, with 3 bases between them. The complete variable domain, with remaining parts taken from reference TRBV25-1 and TRBJ1-1, reads EADIYQTPRYLVIGTGKKITLECSQTMGHDKMYWYQQDPGMELHLIHYSYGVNSTEKGDLSSESTVSRIRTEHFPLTLESARPSHTSQYLCASSERNTEAFFGQGTRLTVV.

Comments on this clone: The junction differs from germline at one of its ends, possibly a read error. The V gene is TRBV5-1, the J gene TRBJ1-5; D gene unclear. Germline V gives CDR1 SGHRS, CDR2 YFSETQ. CDR3 size: 13 residues. The CDR3 nucleotides read TGCGCCAGCAGTTTGGATGTGGGCCAGCCCCAGCATTTT. This encodes CASSLDVGQPQHF.

In the case of this clone: The same CDR3 can be traced to other DNA sequences in this sample. This chain links TRBV5-1 with TRBJ1-1; D gene uncertain. V lost 0 bases to trimming and J lost 0 bases, with 3 bases between them. This CDR3 is 13 amino acids long. CDR1 is SGHRS, CDR2 YFSETQ, per germline. CDR3 coding DNA: TGCGCCAGCAGCTTGGGCGTGAACACTGAAGCTTTCTTT. Translating it yields CASSLGVNTEAFF.

V gene TRBV3-1 (or the pseudogene TRBV3-2) combines with J gene TRBJ2-7; D is possibly TRBD1 or TRBD2 (5 bases each). Trimming shortened V by 4 bases and J by 9 bases, and 16 bases separated the two germline ends. CDR3 length equals 13 residues. CDR1 is LGHDT and CDR2 is YNNKEL in the germline V gene (reference sequence). The CDR3 is CASSRQGAVGQYF. The CDR3 region has the DNA TGTGCCAGCAGCCGCCAGGGAGCCGTCGGGCAGTACTTC.

In the case of this clone: At one end, the junction sequence differs from germline, possibly due to a read error. This sequence joins TRBV15 and TRBJ1-4; 7 bases agree with TRBD1. Per germline, CDR1 LNHNV and CDR2 YYDKDF (reference sequence). This CDR3 contains 15 residues. The CDR3 region has the DNA TGTGCCACCAGCGGAGAAAACAGGGGTTATGAAAAACTGTTTTTT. Its translation: CATSGENRGYEKLFF.

The chain combines TRBV7-9 with TRBJ2-1; D may be TRBD1 (6 bases). Between the trimmed V and J ends, which lost 6 bases and 3 bases, there was a span of 21 bases. Germline values: CDR1 SEHNR, CDR2 FQNEAQ (reference sequence). The CDR3 contains 17 residues. CDR3 region: CASRTEDRSTLYNEQFF. Here the CDR3 DNA reads TGTGCCAGCAGAACCGAGGACAGAAGTACCCTCTACAATGAGCAGTTCTTC.

The chain links TRBV10-3 to TRBJ1-3, with no clear D. From germline, CDR1 is ENHRY and CDR2 SYGVKD. Trimming removed 0 bases at V and 2 bases at J, with 11 bases between. This CDR3 spans 16 amino acids. For the CDR3, the DNA is TGTGCCATCAGTGAGTCGAGAGCTCAGACTGGAAACACCATATATTTT. This sequence encodes CAISESRAQTGNTIYF.

V usage is TRBV27 and J usage is TRBJ2-7, with D possibly being TRBD2 (5 bases). Germline V CDR1 and CDR2: MNHEY, SMNVEV (reference sequence). V was clipped by 3 bases and J by 5 bases, with 14 bases between them. This CDR3 region has 14 residues. The CDR3 bases are TGTGCCAGCAGTTTGAGGGCAGTGTCAAACGAGCAGTACTTC. Translation: CASSLRAVSNEQYF.

The chain couples TRBV9 to TRBJ2-7; TRBD2 agrees at 7 bases. CDR1 SGDLS and CDR2 YYNGEE come from the germline V gene. The CDR3 has 14 residues. V lost 4 bases and J lost 3; bases outside the gene matches: 7. The CDR3 DNA sequence: TGTGCCAGCAGCCTTCTAGCGGAGAGCTACGAGCAGTACTTC. This sequence encodes CASSLLAESYEQYF.

This chain links TRBV7-9 with TRBJ1-1; a possible D gene is TRBD1 (6 bases). There are 16 residues in the CDR3. V was shortened by 5 bases and J by 0 bases, with 16 bases between the two germline ends. Germline CDR1 is SEHNR and CDR2 is FQNEAQ (reference sequence). The CDR3 reads CASSKGQPLMNTEAFF. For the CDR3, the DNA is TGTGCCAGCAGCAAAGGACAGCCACTCATGAACACTGAAGCTTTCTTT.